Presented here are 19 T cell receptor beta chains from one specimen sequenced in a study of blood T cell repertoires in COVID-19. Profiled with immunoSEQ multiplex PCR; TCRdb holds only in-frame clones, not every one. Here the sample spans about 22,000 clones, nearly 90% being singletons. Sequenced input: peripheral blood. The source of these receptors is a human donor with active COVID-19. The donor label of this sample is uncertain.

The chain links TRBV10-3 to TRBJ2-3; 8 nucleotides line up with TRBD1. V gave up 7 bases and J gave up 4 bases; unmatched junction bases: 7. The CDR3 spans 14 residues. Germline V gene lookup returns CDR1 ENHRY and CDR2 SYGVKD. CDR3 residues: CAINDPTGADTQYF. CDR3 in DNA: TGTGCCATCAATGATCCGACAGGGGCAGATACGCAGTATTTT.

V usage is TRBV6-6 and J usage is TRBJ2-3; 9 positions match TRBD1. The CDR3 has 14 residues. The V segment lost 6 bases and the J segment 5 bases; nucleotides outside the gene matches: 6. CDR1 MNHNY and CDR2 SVGAGI come from the germline V gene (reference sequence). The CDR3 coding sequence is TGTGCCAGCAGCCAACAGGGGGCCGGAGATACGCAGTATTTT. This translates into CASSQQGAGDTQYF.

V and J are TRBV7-2 and TRBJ2-2, with 7 bases that match TRBD1. V was clipped by 0 bases and J by 5 bases; unmatched bases: 3. This CDR3 contains 15 residues. Germline V gene sequence: CDR1 SGHTA, CDR2 FQGNSA. The CDR3 protein is CASSLAQTGTGELFF. DNA of the CDR3: TGTGCCAGCAGCTTAGCCCAGACAGGGACCGGGGAGCTGTTTTTT.

This chain connects TRBV19 to TRBJ2-7; D uncertain. V gave up 6 bases and J gave up 2 bases, with 11 bases separating them. The CDR3 loop spans 13 amino acids. In germline, CDR1 is LNHDA, CDR2 SQIVND (reference sequence). CDR3 coding DNA: TGTGCCAGTAGCCAACAAAAAGCCTACGAGCAGTACTTC. Amino acid sequence: CASSQQKAYEQYF.

This clone was counted a few times. The CDR3 nucleotides read TGTGCCAGCAGTCCCGGTGACTTCGGAGAGCAGTTCTTC. Protein sequence: CASSPGDFGEQFF. The rearrangement links TRBV12-3 or TRBV12-4 to TRBJ2-1; no clear D. The CDR3 is 13 amino acids. V lost 5 bases and J 10 bases, leaving 15 bases between the germline ends.

This clone has only one observation. The chain recombines TRBV5-1 with TRBJ2-1, with 10 bases lining up with TRBD2. From germline, CDR1 is SGHRS and CDR2 YFSETQ. V lost 2 bases and J lost 6; bases outside the gene matches: 11. The CDR3 extends over 17 amino acids. The CDR3 DNA is TGCGCCAGCAGCTTCTCCCAGGGAGCGGGGGGGCCCAATGAGCAGTTCTTC. Its protein is CASSFSQGAGGPNEQFF.

This rearrangement joins TRBV6-5 to TRBJ1-4; 7 bases agree with TRBD1. Germline CDR1 is MNHEY and CDR2 is SVGAGI. Trimming at V came to 5 bases and at J to 14 bases, leaving 5 bases not matched to a gene. This CDR3 comprises 11 residues. The CDR3 sequence is CASSRTGRLFF. In DNA form, the CDR3 reads TGTGCCAGCAGTAGGACAGGAAGGCTGTTTTTT.

The rearrangement joins TRBV18 to TRBJ1-4; no clear D gene. The CDR3 has 15 amino acids. Trimming took off 6 bases at V and 0 bases at J, with 11 bases between the two ends. Germline V gene lookup returns CDR1 KGHSH and CDR2 LQKENI. The chain's CDR3 is CASSPEFATNEKLFF. DNA of the CDR3: TGTGCCAGCTCGCCGGAGTTTGCAACTAATGAAAAACTGTTTTTT.

The CDR3 nucleotides read TGTGCCAGCAGCTTAGAAAGATCGCTAGGACTGACGTCCCAGTACTTC. Protein: CASSLERSLGLTSQYF. The chain combines TRBV11-2 with TRBJ2-5; D is perhaps TRBD2 (5 bases). V gave up 0 bases and J gave up 9 bases, with 20 bases separating them. CDR1 is SGHAT, CDR2 FQNNGV, per germline. The CDR3 totals 16 residues.

The DNA of the CDR3 is TGTGCCAGCAGCCTTTGGACTAGCGCCCATAATGGTGAGCAGTTCTTC. As protein: CASSLWTSAHNGEQFF. The chain links TRBV3-1 (or the pseudogene TRBV3-2) to TRBJ2-1; 9 bases line up with TRBD2. V shed 4 bases and J 9 bases; nucleotides not matched to a gene: 13. Germline CDR1 and CDR2: LGHDT and YNNKEL (reference sequence). The CDR3 has 16 amino acids.

This sequence joins TRBV7-8 and TRBJ1-2; D remains unclear. V was clipped by 1 base and J by 8 bases, with 11 bases between them. CDR3 length equals 13 residues. From germline, CDR1 is SGHVS and CDR2 FQNEAQ. CDR3 in DNA: TGTGCCAGCAGCTTAGGATTGGAGAAAGGCTACACCTTC. Translation: CASSLGLEKGYTF.

The chain carries TRBV21-1 and TRBJ1-6. TRBV21-1 is a documented pseudogene. The CDR3 extends over 16 amino acids. As DNA, the CDR3 is TGTGCCAGCAGCTCCACACGGCCTACGGGGGATGGGGCCCTCCACTTT. This sequence encodes CASSSTRPTGDGALHF.

The rearrangement uses TRBV29-1 and TRBJ2-2, with 9 bases aligning to TRBD2. CDR3 length equals 14 residues. The ends lost 4 bases at V and 1 base at J; junction bases unmatched: 1. Germline-derived CDR1 and CDR2 are SQVTM and ANQGSEA. The CDR3 sequence: CSVVRGGNTGELFF. The CDR3 bases are TGCAGCGTTGTGCGGGGGGGGAACACCGGGGAGCTGTTTTTT.

J is TRBJ2-5 and V is TRBV7-9; a possible D gene is TRBD1 (5 bases). CDR1 and CDR2 from the germline V gene are SEHNR and FQNEAQ (reference sequence). Trimming removed 5 bases from V and 5 bases from J, with 18 bases in between. This CDR3 comprises 15 residues. CDR3 nucleotides: TGTGCCAGCAGCACCGGGCAGGGTGGTCGGGAGACCCAGTACTTC. This encodes CASSTGQGGRETQYF. Combining the CDR3 with reference TRBV7-9 and TRBJ2-5 gives the whole variable domain DTGVSQNPRHKITKRGQNVTFRCDPISEHNRLYWYRQTLGQGPEFLTYFQNEAQLEKSRLLSDRFSAERPKGSFSTLEIQRTEQGDSAMYLCASSTGQGGRETQYFGPGTRLLVL.

The chain carries TRBV5-1 and TRBJ2-7; unclear D gene. This CDR3 has 14 amino acids. V lost 7 bases and J lost 4, with 18 bases in between. The germline CDR1 and CDR2 sequences are SGHRS and YFSETQ. This CDR3 is CASHPVSSGYEQYF. The DNA for the CDR3 is TGCGCCAGCCACCCAGTGTCTTCGGGTTACGAGCAGTACTTC.

The chain uses TRBV3-1 (or the pseudogene TRBV3-2) and TRBJ2-5, with a tentative D call TRBD2 (6 bases). Deletions cut 8 bases from V and 5 bases from J, with 21 bases between. The germline CDR1 and CDR2 sequences are LGHDT and YNNKEL (reference sequence). This CDR3 contains 15 residues. The CDR3 nucleotides are TGTGCCAGCCGCGGGGCAGCGCACCGGGCGGAGACCCAGTACTTC. It codes for CASRGAAHRAETQYF.

In this sample, this clone turned up a few times. The V and J genes are TRBV30 and TRBJ1-6; the D gene is possibly TRBD1 (5 bases). The germline CDR1 and CDR2 sequences are GTSNPN and SVGIG (reference sequence). This CDR3 spans 15 amino acids. Trimming cost V 2 bases and J 7 bases, with 15 bases left between them. CDR3 DNA: TGTGCCTGGAGTTCGACAGTTTGGTGGAATTCACCCCTCCACTTT. This translates into CAWSSTVWWNSPLHF.

V gene TRBV10-3 combines with J gene TRBJ2-5; TRBD2 is a possible D gene (5 bases). The V end was cut by 10 bases, the J end by 0 bases, with 9 bases between. The V gene's germline CDR1 is ENHRY and CDR2 SYGVKD. The length of the CDR3 is 12 residues. CDR3 in amino acids: CASGRDQETQYF. DNA for the CDR3: TGTGCCAGTGGGCGGGACCAAGAGACCCAGTACTTC.

This chain joins TRBV27 and TRBJ1-2; 9 bases line up with TRBD1. The length of the CDR3 is 15 residues. The V and J ends lost 3 bases and 7 bases, in that order; junction bases with no gene match: 9. In germline, CDR1 is MNHEY, CDR2 SMNVEV (reference sequence). CDR3 protein: CASSLWGQGGRGYTF. The CDR3 DNA reads TGTGCCAGCAGTTTGTGGGGACAGGGAGGTCGTGGCTACACCTTC.